These 13 T cell receptor beta chains were all obtained from the same sample, sequenced in a study of blood T cell repertoires in COVID-19 (dated by TCRdb to 2020 to 2022). Library prep was done by the immunoSEQ multiplex PCR assay. Imported from immuneACCESS, the table was reduced by TCRdb to in-frame sequences with V and J called. These copies leave out some clones; in studies compared against another copy, an unresolved V gene accounts for under half, and the cause of the remainder is not known. A total of approximately 300,000 clones appear in this sample, around 90% of them only once. The ten largest clones add up to about 6% of the sample. Source material: peripheral blood. The receptors shown here come from a man between 18 and 29 years old who had recovered from COVID-19.

The chain employs TRBV6-2 or TRBV6-3 and TRBJ1-5; no definite D call. Germline V CDR1 and CDR2: MNHEY, SVGEGT. The CDR3 consists of 15 residues. V lost 6 bases and J 2 bases, leaving 14 bases between the germline ends. CDR3: CASSSRVGGNQPQHF. CDR3 DNA: TGTGCCAGCAGCTCTCGAGTCGGGGGCAATCAGCCCCAGCATTTT.

The chain uses TRBV5-1 and TRBJ2-7; 10 bases are a match to TRBD1. CDR1 is SGHRS, CDR2 YFSETQ, per germline. The CDR3 is 16 amino acids. V lost 4 bases and J lost 1; bases outside the gene matches: 8. The CDR3 sequence: CASSAGQGSPSYEQYF. DNA for the CDR3: TGCGCCAGCAGCGCGGGACAGGGGTCCCCATCCTACGAGCAGTACTTC.

The rearrangement uses TRBV2 and TRBJ2-1; possible D gene TRBD2, 5 bases. Germline-derived CDR1 and CDR2 are SNHLY and FYNNEI. The ends were cut back, 2 bases at V and 1 base at J, with 9 bases in the middle. The CDR3 loop spans 15 amino acids. The CDR3 protein is CASSEPGMSYNEQFF. Here the CDR3 DNA reads TGTGCCAGCAGTGAACCGGGGATGTCCTACAATGAGCAGTTCTTC.

This clone was recorded once. The J gene is TRBJ2-3, the V gene TRBV2; 10 bases line up with TRBD2. The V segment lost 7 bases and the J segment 2 bases; nucleotides outside the gene matches: 6. Germline V gene lookup returns CDR1 SNHLY and CDR2 FYNNEI. This CDR3 is 15 amino acids long. The CDR3 DNA reads as TGTGCCAGCACCCTAGGACTAGCGGCCACAGATACGCAGTATTTT. The encoded protein is CASTLGLAATDTQYF.

As for this clone: Mismatch with germline at one junction end may stem from a read error. The genes are TRBV7-7 and TRBJ2-3; 9 nucleotides line up with TRBD1. Germline V gives CDR1 SSHAT, CDR2 FNYEAQ (reference sequence). This CDR3 is built from 15 residues. The DNA of the CDR3 is TGTGCTAGCAGCCAAGGGACAGGGAGCACAGATACGCAGTATTTT. It specifies CASSQGTGSTDTQYF.

This chain links TRBV6-5 with TRBJ2-7; TRBD2 aligns across 10 bases. This CDR3 spans 14 amino acids. CDR1 and CDR2 from the germline V gene are MNHEY and SVGAGI. After removal of 4 bases from V and 2 bases from J, the junction contained 2 bases not matched to a gene. DNA of the CDR3: TGTGCCAGCAGTTCCCTAGCGGGGGCCTACGAGCAGTACTTC. Translation gives CASSSLAGAYEQYF.

This clone was observed a handful of times. The chain joins TRBV27 to TRBJ1-1; D gene uncertain. V lost 5 bases and J 7 bases, leaving 14 bases between the germline ends. There are 13 residues in the CDR3. Germline lookup yields CDR1 MNHEY and CDR2 SMNVEV (reference sequence). CDR3 sequence: CASSPRPDREAFF. The CDR3 bases are TGTGCCAGCAGTCCTAGACCAGACCGTGAAGCTTTCTTT.

The gene calls are TRBV27 and TRBJ2-7, with D tentatively TRBD2 (5 bases). CDR1 and CDR2 from the germline V gene are MNHEY and SMNVEV (reference sequence). This CDR3 is built from 15 residues. Trimming removed 2 bases at V and 2 bases at J, with 13 bases between. CDR3 sequence reads: CASSLAGIQAYEQYF. CDR3 nucleotides: TGTGCCAGCAGTTTAGCGGGTATTCAAGCCTACGAGCAGTACTTC.

This chain links TRBV9 with TRBJ1-2; 7 bases agree with TRBD1. Germline V gene sequence: CDR1 SGDLS, CDR2 YYNGEE. The ends lost 3 bases at V and 5 bases at J; junction bases unmatched: 7. The CDR3 covers 14 residues. CDR3: CASSAGSGGYGYTF. For the CDR3, the DNA is TGTGCCAGCAGCGCGGGTTCAGGGGGTTATGGCTACACCTTC.

The chain uses TRBV19 and TRBJ1-2, with TRBD1 matching over 9 bases. This CDR3 has 15 amino acids. Losses at the gene ends were 5 bases for V and 10 bases for J; bases not matched to a gene: 14. Germline-derived CDR1 and CDR2 are LNHDA and SQIVND (reference sequence). CDR3 region: CASSPDRGYPMHYTF. The CDR3 nucleotides are TGTGCCAGTAGTCCGGACAGGGGATACCCGATGCACTACACCTTC.

The sample holds one count of this clone. The chain has TRBV30 and TRBJ2-7, with a tentative D call TRBD1 (6 bases). This CDR3 region has 13 residues. Trimming cost V 1 base and J 6 bases, with 13 bases left between them. Germline CDR1 reads GTSNPN; CDR2 reads SVGIG (reference sequence). The CDR3 bases are TGTGCCTGGAGTGAGGGGGTAGGGTTCGAGCAGTACTTC. Translated: CAWSEGVGFEQYF. The full variable domain, its missing parts supplied by reference TRBV30 and TRBJ2-7, is SQTIHQWPATLVQPVGSPLSLECTVEGTSNPNLYWYRQAAGRGLQLLFYSVGIGQISSEVPQNLSASRPQDRQFILSSKKLLLSDSGFYLCAWSEGVGFEQYFGPGTRLTVT.

The rearrangement uses TRBV25-1 and TRBJ2-5; maybe TRBD2 (6 bases). V gave up 4 bases and J gave up 4 bases, with 7 bases separating them. Germline V gives CDR1 MGHDK, CDR2 SYGVNS. This CDR3 spans 12 amino acids. In DNA form, the CDR3 reads TGTGCCAGCAGTGCAGCGGGAGAGACCCAGTACTTC. Amino acids: CASSAAGETQYF.

This chain links TRBV24-1 with TRBJ2-3, with 10 bases identical to TRBD2. CDR3 length equals 14 residues. From germline, CDR1 is KGHDR and CDR2 SFDVKD. With V trimmed by 5 bases and J by 4 bases, 2 bases remained unmatched. CDR3 region: CATSGAGGADTQYF. CDR3 sequence (DNA): TGTGCCACCAGTGGAGCGGGGGGGGCAGATACGCAGTATTTT.